These T cell receptor beta chains were read from a single sample in a study of CD8 T cells in ankylosing spondylitis. TCRdb used MiXCR to reprocess the 5' RACE reads, holding one entry per CDR3 protein. The profile shows about 190,000 distinct CDR3 sequences, 13% of them singletons. The sample consisted of blood, either unsorted or a sorted T cell fraction (not recorded which). These receptors all stem from a female donor with ankylosing spondylitis or in good health (not recorded which). Each CDR3 is given with its conserved first and last residue. A D gene is named only where the DNA matches it firmly. Clone sizes are given selectively: once, few, many, or a class where the clone is expanded.

j_gene | d_gene | len | v_gene | abundance | CDR3nt | CDR3aa
TRBJ2-2 | NA | 16 | TRBV4-1 | many | TGCGCCAGCAGCGGAGTAGGGCGGACGAACACCGGGGAGCTGTTTTTT | CASSGVGRTNTGELFF
TRBJ2-7 | NA | 16 | TRBV7-2 | few | TGTGCCAGCAGCCCCGGAGGAGGGACGAGGTTATACGAGCAGTACTTC | CASSPGGGTRLYEQYF
TRBJ1-1 | NA | 13 | TRBV10-3 | many | TGTGCCATCAGTCGGGGACTAGTACCCGAAGCTTTCTTT | CAISRGLVPEAFF
TRBJ2-3 | TRBD2 | 13 | TRBV7-3 | NA | TGTGCCAGCAGCTTGGGGGAGGGGGATACGCAGTATTTT | CASSLGEGDTQYF
TRBJ2-2 | NA | 13 | TRBV30 | few | TGTGCCTGGAGCCTGGGGGCCACCGGGGAGCTGTTTTTT | CAWSLGATGELFF
TRBJ2-1 | TRBD2 | 17 | TRBV6-5 | few | TGTGCCAGCAGTTTCCTGATAATAGCGGGAGACATAGATGAGCAGTTCTTC | CASSFLIIAGDIDEQFF
TRBJ2-1 | NA | 13 | TRBV7-2 | NA | TGTGCCAGCAGCTGGCGACGAATCAATGAGCAGTTCTTC | CASSWRRINEQFF
TRBJ1-2 | NA | 13 | TRBV5-1 | many | TGCGCCAGCAGCTTGGACGGGGGTGCAGGCTACACCTTC | CASSLDGGAGYTF
TRBJ2-7 | TRBD2 | 15 | TRBV5-1 | many | TGCGCCAGCAGCCTAAGGACTAGCGGGAGAGGCGAGCAGTACTTC | CASSLRTSGRGEQYF
TRBJ2-1 | TRBD2 | 17 | TRBV7-6 | many | TGTGCCAGCAGCTCCTCTCGCGGGGGAAGCTCCTACAATGAGCAGTTCTTC | CASSSSRGGSSYNEQFF
TRBJ2-7 | NA | 12 | TRBV20-1 | NA | TGCAGTGCTAGAGAAGGAACCTACGAGCAGTACTTC | CSAREGTYEQYF
TRBJ1-3 | NA | 14 | TRBV27 | many | TGTGCCAGCAGTCGAAGGGGACCTGGAAACACCATATATTTT | CASSRRGPGNTIYF
TRBJ2-1 | NA | 13 | TRBV7-9 | NA | TGTGCCAGCAGCAAGACCGACAATAACTGGGGGTTCTTC | CASSKTDNNWGFF
TRBJ2-2 | TRBD2 | 15 | TRBV12-3/TRBV12-4 | many | TGTGCCAGCAGACTTAGCGGGATGAACACCGGGGAGCTGTTTTTT | CASRLSGMNTGELFF
TRBJ1-5 | NA | 14 | TRBV6-2/TRBV6-3 | many | TGTGCCAGCAGTTATATCGGGGCCGATCAGCCCCAGCATTTT | CASSYIGADQPQHF
TRBJ2-5 | TRBD1 | 14 | TRBV5-1 | NA | TGCGCCAGCAGCTCTCAGGGGGCTCGGGAGACCCAGTACTTC | CASSSQGARETQYF
TRBJ2-2 | TRBD2 | 15 | TRBV6-4 | NA | TGTGCCAGCAAGCTCGTCAGCGGGGCCACCGGGGAGCTGTTTTTT | CASKLVSGATGELFF
TRBJ1-4 | NA | 16 | TRBV10-3 | many | TGTGCCATCAGTGAGTCCCGGTTGCCAGCGGGTGAAAAACTGTTTTTT | CAISESRLPAGEKLFF
TRBJ2-2 | TRBD1 | 16 | TRBV12-3/TRBV12-4 | few | TGTGCCAGCAGCAAGGGACAGGGGGCTGGAACCGGGGAGCTGTTTTTT | CASSKGQGAGTGELFF
TRBJ2-3 | NA | 11 | TRBV20-1 | NA | TGCAGTGCACCTCTCACAGATACGCAGTATTTT | CSAPLTDTQYF
TRBJ1-1 | NA | 15 | TRBV6-2/TRBV6-3 | few | TGTGCCAGCAGTCAACGGGTCCTCGGGGGCACTGAAGCTTTCTTT | CASSQRVLGGTEAFF
TRBJ2-2 | NA | 17 | TRBV24-1 | NA | TGTGCCACCAGTGATTTGTGGGGTAGCGCTAATACCGGGGAGCTGTTTTTT | CATSDLWGSANTGELFF
TRBJ1-5 | TRBD1 | 15 | TRBV20-1 | many | TGCAGTGCTGTCCCCGGGGACAGGCCTAATCAGCCCCAGCATTTT | CSAVPGDRPNQPQHF
TRBJ2-5 | NA | 15 | TRBV2 | many | TGTGCCAGCAGTGGACAGGGAGGTTTGGGAGAGACCCAGTACTTC | CASSGQGGLGETQYF
TRBJ1-5 | NA | 15 | TRBV5-1 | many | TGCGCCAGCCCATGCCCATCAGGGGAACGCCAGCCCCAGCATTTT | CASPCPSGERQPQHF
TRBJ2-3 | TRBD2 | 19 | TRBV6-5 | NA | TGTGCCAGCAGTTACCCGACCTTGCTTCCTAGCGGTAGCACAGATACGCAGTATTTT | CASSYPTLLPSGSTDTQYF
TRBJ1-1 | TRBD1 | 14 | TRBV7-9 | many | TGTGCCAGCAGCTTAAGTCAGGGGGGCACTGAAGCTTTCTTT | CASSLSQGGTEAFF
TRBJ1-2 | TRBD1 | 14 | TRBV2 | NA | TGTGCCAGCAGTGGGGACAGGGTGGGATATGGCTACACCTTC | CASSGDRVGYGYTF
TRBJ2-2 | NA | 16 | TRBV7-6 | few | TGTGCCAGCAGCTTAACAGGACACCCAGATGCCGGGGAGCTGTTTTTT | CASSLTGHPDAGELFF
TRBJ2-6 | NA | 14 | TRBV20-1 | few | TGCAGTGCTACGGACGGCTCTGGGGCCAACGTCCTGACTTTC | CSATDGSGANVLTF
TRBJ2-7 | TRBD1 | 15 | TRBV7-2 | NA | TGTGCCAGCAGCCCAGAGACAGGGAGCTCCTACGAGCAGTACTTC | CASSPETGSSYEQYF
TRBJ1-6 | NA | 14 | TRBV12-3/TRBV12-4 | many | TGTGCCAGCAGTTTGAGCAGGCTAAATTCACCCCTCCACTTT | CASSLSRLNSPLHF
TRBJ2-3 | NA | 15 | TRBV10-3 | many | TGTGCCATCAGTGACCCTGGGGTGGGAACAGATACGCAGTATTTT | CAISDPGVGTDTQYF
TRBJ2-1 | TRBD2 | 15 | TRBV20-1 | few | TGCAGTGCTAAGCCGATAGCGGGAGGGGGCAATGAGCAGTTCTTC | CSAKPIAGGGNEQFF
TRBJ2-3 | TRBD2 | 13 | TRBV20-1 | many | TGCAGTGCCATTAGCGGGCGCGCAGATACGCAGTATTTT | CSAISGRADTQYF
TRBJ2-3 | NA | 12 | TRBV29-1 | few | TGCAGCGTTGGGGACACCACAGATACGCAGTATTTT | CSVGDTTDTQYF
TRBJ2-4 | NA | 14 | TRBV7-2 | few | TGTGCCAGCAGCTTGAGGGGATCGGAAAACATTCAGTACTTC | CASSLRGSENIQYF
TRBJ2-3 | NA | 15 | TRBV7-7 | NA | TGTGCTGGCAGCTTAGGCAGTGGGGGCACAGATACGCAGTATTTT | CAGSLGSGGTDTQYF
TRBJ1-2 | NA | 14 | TRBV29-1 | many | TGCAGCGCGAGCCGGGCCAATAGGGGCTATGGCTACACCTTC | CSASRANRGYGYTF
TRBJ2-7 | TRBD2 | 14 | TRBV3-1 | few | TGTGCCAGCAGCCAAAGGGGGACTAGCTACGAGCAGTACTTC | CASSQRGTSYEQYF
TRBJ2-1 | NA | 17 | TRBV7-3 | few | TGTGCCAGCAGCTCACGACCCGATAAGAGCTCCTACAATGAGCAGTTCTTC | CASSSRPDKSSYNEQFF
TRBJ1-2 | TRBD1 | 13 | TRBV29-1 | few | TGCAGCTTATGGGGACAGACCTACTATGGCTACACCTTC | CSLWGQTYYGYTF
TRBJ1-1 | TRBD1 | 18 | TRBV7-3 | once | TGTGCCAGCAGCGCAGGGGGGACAGGGAGTTGGGGAAACACTGAAGCTTTCTTT | CASSAGGTGSWGNTEAFF
TRBJ2-7 | NA | 15 | TRBV13 | NA | TGTGCCAGCAGCTTAGTAGGCAGCTCAGGGGCCGAGCAGTACTTC | CASSLVGSSGAEQYF
TRBJ2-7 | TRBD1 | 14 | TRBV5-1 | NA | TGCGCCAGCAGCTCCCGACAGGGCTCCTACGAGCAGTACTTC | CASSSRQGSYEQYF
TRBJ2-3 | TRBD2 | 16 | TRBV12-3/TRBV12-4 | many | TGTGCCAGCAGTTTATGGCGGGAGGGCCTTTCAGATACGCAGTATTTT | CASSLWREGLSDTQYF
TRBJ2-2 | NA | 15 | TRBV7-2 | few | TGTGCCAGCAGCGGGAGGCCCCTTACCACCGGGGAGCTGTTTTTT | CASSGRPLTTGELFF
TRBJ2-1 | TRBD2 | 16 | TRBV7-6 | many | TGTGCCAGCAGCTTATTCCTAGCGGGAGGGGGAACTGAGCAGTTCTTC | CASSLFLAGGGTEQFF
TRBJ2-1 | NA | 13 | TRBV2 | many | TGTGCCAGCAGTACCGGGACTTACAATGAGCAGTTCTTC | CASSTGTYNEQFF
TRBJ2-1 | TRBD1 | 15 | TRBV7-9 | few | TGTGCCAGCAGCCATGTGGGACAGGGGGTTAATGAGCAGTTCTTC | CASSHVGQGVNEQFF
TRBJ2-2 | TRBD2 | 18 | TRBV7-6 | few | TGTGCCAGCAGCGAGCGAGCTAGCGGGACCGGGAACACCGGGGAGCTGTTTTTT | CASSERASGTGNTGELFF
TRBJ1-2 | NA | 8 | TRBV15 | NA | TGTGCCACCGCAGGTGCCGGCTTC | CATAGAGF
TRBJ2-1 | TRBD1 | 15 | TRBV18 | many | TGTGCCAGCTTCCCGGGACAGGGGGCGCGAAATGAGCAGTTCTTC | CASFPGQGARNEQFF
TRBJ2-1 | NA | 14 | TRBV24-1 | once | TGTGCCACCAATGACCCAGGACAGCACAATGAGCAGTTCTTC | CATNDPGQHNEQFF
TRBJ1-1 | NA | 13 | TRBV29-1 | many | TGCAGCGTTGATGGAGGGAAAGATCCTGAAGCTTTCTTT | CSVDGGKDPEAFF
TRBJ1-1 | TRBD1 | 14 | TRBV30 | NA | TGTGCCTGGGCCTTGACAGGGGGAGGCACTGAAGCTTTCTTT | CAWALTGGGTEAFF